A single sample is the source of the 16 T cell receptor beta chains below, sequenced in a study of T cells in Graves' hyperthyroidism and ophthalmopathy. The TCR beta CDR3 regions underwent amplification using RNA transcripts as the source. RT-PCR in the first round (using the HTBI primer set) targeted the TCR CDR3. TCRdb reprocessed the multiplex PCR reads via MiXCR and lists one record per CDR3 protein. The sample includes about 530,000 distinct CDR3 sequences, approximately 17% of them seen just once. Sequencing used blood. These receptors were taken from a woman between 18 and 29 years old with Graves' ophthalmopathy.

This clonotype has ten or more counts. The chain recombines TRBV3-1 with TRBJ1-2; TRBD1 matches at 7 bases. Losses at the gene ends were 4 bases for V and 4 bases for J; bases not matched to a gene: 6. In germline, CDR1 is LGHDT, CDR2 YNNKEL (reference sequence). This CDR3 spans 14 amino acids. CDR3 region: CASSPPGTVYGYTF. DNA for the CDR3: TGTGCCAGCAGCCCCCCCGGGACAGTCTATGGCTACACCTTC. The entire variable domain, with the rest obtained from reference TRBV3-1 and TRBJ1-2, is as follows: DTAVSQTPKYLVTQMGNDKSIKCEQNLGHDTMYWYKQDSKKFLKIMFSYNNKELIINETVPNRFSPKSPDKAHLNLHINSLELGDSAVYFCASSPPGTVYGYTFGSGTRLTVV.

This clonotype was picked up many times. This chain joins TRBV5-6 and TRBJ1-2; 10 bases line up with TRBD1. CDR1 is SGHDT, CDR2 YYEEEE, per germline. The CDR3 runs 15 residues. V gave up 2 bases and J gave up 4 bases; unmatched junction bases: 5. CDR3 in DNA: TGTGCCAGCAGCTTCGGGACAGGGGATATCTATGGCTACACCTTC. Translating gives CASSFGTGDIYGYTF. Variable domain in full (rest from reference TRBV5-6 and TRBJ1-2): DAGVTQSPTHLIKTRGQQVTLRCSPKSGHDTVSWYQQALGQGPQFIFQYYEEEERQRGNFPDRFSGHQFPNYSSELNVNALLLGDSALYLCASSFGTGDIYGYTFGSGTRLTVV.

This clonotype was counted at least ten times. The CDR3 DNA is TGTGCCAGCAGCTCAGACCGGGCCGATAATAGCAATCAGCCCCAGCATTTT. It yields the protein CASSSDRADNSNQPQHF. The chain joins TRBV7-8 to TRBJ1-5; D unclear. CDR3 length: 17 amino acids. Between the trimmed V and J ends, which lost 4 bases and 0 bases, there was a span of 16 bases. CDR1 is SGHVS and CDR2 is FQNEAQ in the germline V gene.

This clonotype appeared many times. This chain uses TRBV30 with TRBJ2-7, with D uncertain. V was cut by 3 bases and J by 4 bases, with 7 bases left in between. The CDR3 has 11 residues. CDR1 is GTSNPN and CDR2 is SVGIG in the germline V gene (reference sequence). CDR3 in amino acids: CAWRDTYEQYF. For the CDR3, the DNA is TGTGCCTGGAGGGATACTTACGAGCAGTACTTC.

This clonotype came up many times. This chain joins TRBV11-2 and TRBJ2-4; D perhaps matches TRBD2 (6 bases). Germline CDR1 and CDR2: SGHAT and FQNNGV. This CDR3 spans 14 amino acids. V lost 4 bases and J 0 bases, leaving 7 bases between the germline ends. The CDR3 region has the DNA TGTGCCAGCAGCTCGGGACTAGCCAAAAACATTCAGTACTTC. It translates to CASSSGLAKNIQYF. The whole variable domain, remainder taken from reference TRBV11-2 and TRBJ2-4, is EAGVAQSPRYKIIEKRQSVAFWCNPISGHATLYWYQQILGQGPKLLIQFQNNGVVDDSQLPKDRFSAERLKGVDSTLKIQPAKLEDSAVYLCASSSGLAKNIQYFGAGTRLSVL.

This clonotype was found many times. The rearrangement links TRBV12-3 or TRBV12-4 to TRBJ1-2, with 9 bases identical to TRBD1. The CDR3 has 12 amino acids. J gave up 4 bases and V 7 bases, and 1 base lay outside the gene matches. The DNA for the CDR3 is TGTGCCAGCACGGACAGGGGCTATGGCTACACCTTC. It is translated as CASTDRGYGYTF.

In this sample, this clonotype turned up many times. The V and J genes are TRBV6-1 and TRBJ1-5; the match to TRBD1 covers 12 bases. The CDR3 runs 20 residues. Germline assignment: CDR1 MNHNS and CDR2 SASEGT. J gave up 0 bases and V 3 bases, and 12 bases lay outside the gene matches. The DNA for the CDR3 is TGTGCCAGCAGTGACCGATCCGGGACAGGGGGCATCTATAGCAATCAGCCCCAGCATTTT. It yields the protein CASSDRSGTGGIYSNQPQHF.

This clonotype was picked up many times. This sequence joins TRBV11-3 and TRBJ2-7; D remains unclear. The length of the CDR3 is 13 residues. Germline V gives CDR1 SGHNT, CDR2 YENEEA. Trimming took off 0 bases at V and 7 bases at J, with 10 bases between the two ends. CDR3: CASSLDNIGEQYF. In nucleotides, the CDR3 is TGTGCCAGCAGCTTAGACAATATAGGAGAGCAGTACTTC.

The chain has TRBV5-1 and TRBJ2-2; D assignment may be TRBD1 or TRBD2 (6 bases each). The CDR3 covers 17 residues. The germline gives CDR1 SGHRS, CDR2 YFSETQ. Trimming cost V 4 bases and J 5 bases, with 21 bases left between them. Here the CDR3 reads CASSLDIEGGRTGELFF. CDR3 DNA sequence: TGCGCCAGCAGCCTAGACATCGAGGGGGGCAGGACCGGGGAGCTGTTTTTT.

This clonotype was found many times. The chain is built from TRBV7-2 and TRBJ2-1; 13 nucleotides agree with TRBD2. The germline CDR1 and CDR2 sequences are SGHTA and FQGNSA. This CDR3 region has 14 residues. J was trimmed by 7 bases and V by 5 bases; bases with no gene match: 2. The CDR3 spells CASSLTSGRNEQFF. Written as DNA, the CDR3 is TGTGCCAGCAGCCTGACTAGCGGGAGGAATGAGCAGTTCTTC. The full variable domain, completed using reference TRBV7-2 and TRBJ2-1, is GAGVSQSPSNKVTEKGKDVELRCDPISGHTALYWYRQSLGQGLEFLIYFQGNSAPDKSGLPSDRFSAERTGGSVSTLTIQRTQQEDSAVYLCASSLTSGRNEQFFGPGTRLTVL.

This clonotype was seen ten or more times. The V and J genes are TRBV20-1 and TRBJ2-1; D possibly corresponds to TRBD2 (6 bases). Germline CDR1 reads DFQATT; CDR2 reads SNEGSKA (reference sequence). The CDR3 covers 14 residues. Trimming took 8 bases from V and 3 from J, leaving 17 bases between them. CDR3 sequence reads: CSSESGSDYNEQFF. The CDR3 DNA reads TGCAGTTCCGAAAGCGGGTCCGACTACAATGAGCAGTTCTTC.

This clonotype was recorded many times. Written as DNA, the CDR3 is TGTGCCAGCAGTTACAGGGACACAGATACGCAGTATTTT. Translated: CASSYRDTDTQYF. This chain connects TRBV6-5 to TRBJ2-3; D gene ambiguous. Trimming took off 2 bases at V and 2 bases at J, with 5 bases between the two ends. CDR1 and CDR2 from the germline V gene are MNHEY and SVGAGI. The CDR3 has 13 amino acids.

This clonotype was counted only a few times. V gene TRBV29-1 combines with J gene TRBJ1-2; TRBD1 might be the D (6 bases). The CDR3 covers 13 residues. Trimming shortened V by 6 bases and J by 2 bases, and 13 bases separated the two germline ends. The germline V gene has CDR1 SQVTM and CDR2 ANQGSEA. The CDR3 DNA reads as TGCAGCGTGACGACCGGACAGAACTATGGCTACACCTTC. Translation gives CSVTTGQNYGYTF.

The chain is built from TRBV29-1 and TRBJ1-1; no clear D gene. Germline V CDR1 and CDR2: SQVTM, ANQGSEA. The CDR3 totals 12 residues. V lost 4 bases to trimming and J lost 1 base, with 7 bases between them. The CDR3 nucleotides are TGCAGCGTTGTAGGTCAGAACACTGAAGCTTTCTTT. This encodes CSVVGQNTEAFF.

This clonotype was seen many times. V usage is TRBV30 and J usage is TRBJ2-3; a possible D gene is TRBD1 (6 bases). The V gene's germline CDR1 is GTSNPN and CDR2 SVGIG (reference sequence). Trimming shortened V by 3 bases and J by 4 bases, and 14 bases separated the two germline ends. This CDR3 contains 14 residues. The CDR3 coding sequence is TGTGCCTGGAGGCCTACAGGGATCTCAGATACGCAGTATTTT. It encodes CAWRPTGISDTQYF.

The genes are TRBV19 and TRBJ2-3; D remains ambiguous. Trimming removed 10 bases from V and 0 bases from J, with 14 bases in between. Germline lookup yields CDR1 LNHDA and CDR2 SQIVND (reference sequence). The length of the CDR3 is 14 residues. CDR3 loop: CATSSRTSTDTQYF. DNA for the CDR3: TGTGCCACATCCTCGCGTACTAGCACAGATACGCAGTATTTT.